Each of the 20 T cell receptor beta chains below was sequenced from the same sample in a study of CD8+ T cells in alopecia areata (dated by TCRdb to between 2017 and 2018). The library was produced with the immunoSEQ multiplex PCR assay. RNA was extracted from all samples and reverse transcribed into cDNA as template for TCR sequencing. Held by TCRdb, this immuneACCESS table contains in-frame sequences only and omits some clones. Under half of the omission traces to an unresolved V gene where checked; the cause of the rest is unknown. In this sample, 20,000 or so clones appear, none counted once only. The ten top clones hold over 25% of the sample. Pooled mouse cutaneous lymph node cells were stained for CD4, CD8alpha, NKG2D, NKG2ACE and other markers, then sorted on a BD Influx. The sample consisted of CD8+ T cells sorted from a lymph node. The receptors come from a C3H/HeJ mouse with alopecia areata. These mice carry the MHC haplotype H2-k.

For this clone: Gene names and germline refer to mouse. Read data end 4 residues before the CDR3 end; the end is taken from the germline J gene. The gene calls are TRBV13-2 and TRBJ2-2; 10 bases are shared with TRBD1. Germline V gene data show CDR1 as NNHNN and CDR2 as SYGAGS (reference sequence). The V gene end was trimmed by 5 bases and the J gene end by 4 bases; junction bases not matched to a gene: 5. The CDR3 is 15 residues long. The CDR3 reads CASGVRDRGTGQLYF. The part of the CDR3 DNA that was read is TGTGCCAGCGGGGTCCGGGACAGGGGCACCGGG.

This clone has more than one count but fewer than ten. The gene names given are mouse names. The read gets to within 4 residues of the CDR3 end, and the germline J gene fills in the rest. This chain joins TRBV13-1 and TRBJ2-5; 11 bases are shared with TRBD2. Per germline, CDR1 NSHNY and CDR2 SYGAGN. CDR3 length: 15 residues. The CDR3 bases that were read are TGTGCCAGCAGTGATGACTGGGGGGGCGCAGAC. Encoded protein: CASSDDWGGAD. The whole CDR3 protein is CASSDDWGGADTQYF.

This clone was seen at least ten times. Mouse germline and gene names are used. The CDR3 here is CASRGQGAGDTQYF. The part of the CDR3 DNA that was read is TGTGCCAGCAGGGGACAGGGGGCCGGGGAC. The V gene is TRBV13-3, the J gene TRBJ2-5; 12 bases fit TRBD1. The read ends 4 residues shy of where the CDR3 ends; the end is completed using the germline J gene. This CDR3 spans 14 amino acids. The germline CDR1 and CDR2 sequences are NNHDY and SYVADS.

This clone was counted a few times. The listed genes are named as in mouse. The read falls 4 residues short of the CDR3 end, and the missing part is taken from the germline J gene. The V gene is TRBV1, the J gene TRBJ1-1; possible D gene TRBD1, 5 bases. Germline loops: CDR1 NSQYPW, CDR2 LRSPGD (reference sequence). CDR3 length: 15 amino acids. Between the trimmed V and J ends, which lost 0 bases and 0 bases, there was a span of 8 bases. CDR3 DNA, as far as it was read: TGCACCTGCAGTGCAGATGGGGGTGCAAACACA. The encoded protein is CTCSADGGANT. Given in full, the CDR3 is CTCSADGGANTEVFF.

This clone was observed a handful of times. The gene names here belong to mouse. The read terminates 4 residues ahead of where the CDR3 ends, so the germline J gene completes it. This rearrangement joins TRBV12-1 to TRBJ1-2, with 7 bases fitting TRBD1. Trimming at V came to 2 bases and at J to 3 bases, leaving 2 bases not matched to a gene. Germline values: CDR1 SGHSN, CDR2 HYEKVE. The CDR3 totals 13 residues. The CDR3 sequence is CASSHRGDSDYTF. CDR3 DNA, as far as it was read: TGTGCCAGCTCTCACAGGGGTGACTCC.

On this clone: TCRdb's protein sequence differs at residue 13 from the translated DNA; the protein presented here follows the DNA. These gene names are mouse names. The CDR3 goes on 3 residues after the read ends, and that part is filled in from the germline J gene. This rearrangement joins TRBV1 to TRBJ1-6; TRBD1 is a possible D gene (5 bases). TRBJ1-6 is an ORF, with its function uncertain. This CDR3 region has 16 residues. CDR1 is NSQYPW, CDR2 LRSPGD, per germline (reference sequence). Trimming removed 0 bases at V and 6 bases at J, with 12 bases between. The CDR3 loop reads CTCSADLDRFNSPLYF. The DNA read from the CDR3 is TGCACCTGCAGTGCAGATCTAGACAGATTTAATTCGCCC.

This clone was counted between two and nine times. Mouse gene names apply. The CDR3 bases that were read are TGTGCTAGCAGTAGGAGGGACTCC. The encoded protein is CASSRRDS. The complete CDR3 protein is CASSRRDSDYTF. The rearrangement uses TRBV17 and TRBJ1-2; the D is unclear. The sequence runs out 4 residues before the end of the CDR3; the remainder is reconstructed from the germline J gene. Per the germline V gene, CDR1 is MNHDT and CDR2 is YYDKIL. The CDR3 totals 12 residues. V was trimmed by 3 bases and J by 3 bases, leaving 5 bases between them.

Of note for this clone: Genes here carry mouse names. The missing CDR3 end, 4 residues past where the read stops, is filled in from the germline J gene. V is TRBV13-3 and J is TRBJ2-7, with TRBD2 matching 8 bases. V lost 3 bases, J lost 0 bases, and 2 bases stayed unmatched. The CDR3 runs 14 residues. Per the germline V gene, CDR1 is NNHDY and CDR2 is SYVADS. This CDR3 is CASSGDWSSYEQYF. The DNA read from the CDR3 is TGTGCCAGCAGTGGGGACTGGAGCTCCTAT.

Regarding this clone: Gene names refer to mouse genes. Read data end 4 residues before the CDR3 end; the end is taken from the germline J gene. The rearrangement links TRBV13-3 to TRBJ2-5; a possible D gene is TRBD1 (5 bases). The CDR3 is 13 residues long. The V gene's germline CDR1 is NNHDY and CDR2 SYVADS. V lost 3 bases and J 2 bases, leaving 7 bases between the germline ends. The CDR3 reads CASSGTPQDTQYF. The covered CDR3 bases are TGTGCCAGCAGTGGGACACCCCAAGAC.

This clone was seen a handful of times. Genes and germline are mouse. Sequencing ends 4 residues short of the CDR3 end; the germline J gene provides the rest. V and J are TRBV19 and TRBJ1-1; 7 bases fit TRBD1. The length of the CDR3 is 12 residues. V trimming: 5 bases; J trimming: 3 bases; junction bases outside the gene matches: 1. The germline V gene encodes CDR1 FNHDT and CDR2 SITEND (reference sequence). This chain's CDR3 is CASSRGDTEVFF. The sequenced part of the CDR3 DNA is TGTGCCAGCAGCAGGGGGGACACA.

This clone was counted a few times. The DNA translation disagrees with the TCRdb protein at residue 14, so the protein in this description comes from the DNA. Gene names follow the mouse nomenclature. The read falls 3 residues short of the CDR3 end, and the missing part is taken from the germline J gene. The J gene is TRBJ1-6, the V gene TRBV13-1, with 10 nucleotides matching TRBD1. TRBJ1-6 has ORF status, its function being uncertain. Per germline, CDR1 NSHNY and CDR2 SYGAGN. Trimming at V came to 0 bases and at J to 3 bases, leaving 3 bases not matched to a gene. The CDR3 spans 17 residues. The CDR3 spells CASSDADRGLYNSPLYF. The CDR3 DNA, read in part, is TGTGCCAGCAGTGATGCAGACAGGGGGCTCTATAATTCGCCC.

The sample holds a few counts of this clone. These gene names are mouse names. The sequenced fragment ends 4 residues before the CDR3 boundary, so the rest is inferred from the germline J gene. The rearrangement links TRBV19 to TRBJ2-5, with 8 positions matching TRBD2. Trimming cost V 1 base and J 1 base; bases outside gene matches: 2. Germline V gene data show CDR1 as FNHDT and CDR2 as SITEND (reference sequence). The CDR3 has 15 residues. The DNA read from the CDR3 is TGTGCCAGCAGTATACTGGGGGGCGACCAAGAC. Translated: CASSILGGDQD. The CDR3 as a whole reads CASSILGGDQDTQYF.

This clone was found many times. The genes are named according to mouse. Read coverage stops 4 residues before the CDR3 terminus; the germline J gene supplies the remainder. The chain links TRBV1 to TRBJ2-7; D possibly corresponds to TRBD1 (5 bases). Germline CDR1 NSQYPW, CDR2 LRSPGD (reference sequence). There are 13 residues in the CDR3. Partial CDR3 DNA: TGCACCTGCAGTGGGACGGACAATTAT. Its translation: CTCSGTDNY. The entire CDR3 protein is CTCSGTDNYEQYF.

This clone is categorized as medium-sized. Each gene name is a mouse one. The CDR3 end falls 4 residues outside the read, so it is completed with the germline J gene. The chain links TRBV1 to TRBJ2-7, with 10 bases aligning to TRBD2. CDR3 length: 15 residues. Looked up from germline, CDR1 is NSQYPW and CDR2 is LRSPGD (reference sequence). V dropped 3 bases and J dropped 3; count of bases not matched to a gene: 5. Partial CDR3 DNA: TGCACCTGCAGTGCTCCCACTGGGGGGGACTAT. Translating gives CTCSAPTGGDY. The CDR3 as a whole reads CTCSAPTGGDYEQYF. Complete variable domain (other parts from reference TRBV1 and TRBJ2-7): VTLLEQNPRWRLVPRGQAVNLRCILKNSQYPWMSWYQQDLQKQLQWLFTLRSPGDKEVKSLPGADYLATRVTDTELRLQVANMSQGRTLYCTCSAPTGGDYEQYFGPGTRLTVL.

Remarks on this clone: Any gene name here is a mouse gene name. The read is 4 residues too short to cover the CDR3 end, so that end is filled in from the germline J gene. V and J are TRBV19 and TRBJ1-1; unclear D gene. V lost 2 bases to trimming and J lost 1 base, with 9 bases between them. The CDR3 is 14 amino acids. Germline V lookup: CDR1 FNHDT, CDR2 SITEND (reference sequence). CDR3 residues: CASSINGRNTEVFF. Incomplete CDR3 DNA: TGTGCCAGCAGTATCAATGGTAGAAACACA.

With respect to this clone: The listed genes are named as in mouse. The read falls 4 residues short of the CDR3 end, and the missing part is taken from the germline J gene. The rearrangement uses TRBV13-2 and TRBJ2-7, with 9 bases matching TRBD2. J gave up 3 bases and V 1 base, and 5 bases lay outside the gene matches. Germline V gene data show CDR1 as NNHNN and CDR2 as SYGAGS (reference sequence). This CDR3 contains 15 residues. The CDR3 DNA, read in part, is TGTGCCAGCGGTGATACCGGACTGGGGATCTAT. Encoded protein: CASGDTGLGIY. The whole CDR3 protein is CASGDTGLGIYEQYF.

This clone was seen ten or more times. Gene names and germline match the mouse. The CDR3 extends 4 residues past the end of the read, so its final part is completed from the germline J gene. The rearrangement uses TRBV13-3 and TRBJ2-7, with D perhaps matching TRBD1 (5 bases). Germline V gene lookup returns CDR1 NNHDY and CDR2 SYVADS. The V gene lost 3 bases and the J gene lost 0 bases, with 7 bases spanning the gap. The CDR3 loop spans 13 amino acids. The CDR3 here is CASSGQSSYEQYF. The sequenced CDR3 bases are TGTGCCAGCAGTGGACAGAGCTCCTAT.

This clone has ten or more counts. Gene names and germline match the mouse. Sequencing ends 4 residues short of the CDR3 end; the germline J gene provides the rest. This chain joins TRBV1 and TRBJ2-1; D perhaps matches TRBD2 (7 bases). The CDR3 is 16 amino acids. V was pared by 1 base and J by 0 bases, with 10 bases between. CDR1 is NSQYPW, CDR2 LRSPGD, per germline (reference sequence). CDR3 bases read: TGCACCTGCAGTGCAGCCGGGGGGCCTAACTATGCT. Its protein is CTCSAAGGPNYA. The entire CDR3 reads CTCSAAGGPNYAEQFF.

This clone was counted a few times. The gene names here belong to mouse. Sequencing ends 4 residues short of the CDR3 end; the germline J gene provides the rest. The chain couples TRBV13-2 to TRBJ2-5, with 10 bases lining up with TRBD2. Germline values: CDR1 NNHNN, CDR2 SYGAGS (reference sequence). This CDR3 comprises 16 residues. The V and J ends lost 1 base and 0 bases, in that order; junction bases with no gene match: 2. The chain's CDR3 is CASGDHWGGNQDTQYF. CDR3 bases read: TGTGCCAGCGGTGATCACTGGGGGGGTAACCAAGAC.

This clone was detected many times. The germline and genes are mouse ones. The CDR3 end lies 4 residues beyond the end of the read and is filled in from the germline J gene. The chain has TRBV14 and TRBJ1-4; possibly TRBD1 for D (5 bases). CDR1 is SGHDT and CDR2 is FRDEAV in the germline V gene. Deletions cut 5 bases from V and 0 bases from J, with 11 bases between. The CDR3 loop spans 15 amino acids. The sequenced part of the CDR3 DNA is TGTGCCAGCAGACCCAGGACAATTTCCAACGAA. It is translated as CASRPRTISNE. Given in full, the CDR3 is CASRPRTISNERLFF.